This T cell receptor beta chain was captured in a study of blood T cell repertoires in COVID-19. Study overall: Italy, Spain and the United States were the sources of the convalescent and acute COVID-19 samples.

CDR3 length: 12 residues. Trimming took off 4 bases at V and 3 bases at J, with 7 bases between the two ends. Germline V lookup: CDR1 SGHNT, CDR2 YENEEA. Authors' processing steps: Scientists estimated how many nucleated cells there were by amplifying reference gene primers. Only in-frame clones appear in the TCRdb table, and some are missing; sequencing was by immunoSEQ multiplex PCR. V, J and clone size are taken as reported in that table, and D and trimming were inferred from the DNA itself. Of some 150,000 clones listed, approximately 87% were seen once; the top ten hold approximately 9.9%. The sample taken for sequencing was peripheral blood. This clonotype originated in a woman aged 60-70 years with COVID-19, enrolled during active disease. The rearrangement uses TRBV11-3 and TRBJ2-7; D remains ambiguous. CDR3 residues: CASSSNNYEQYF. In nucleotides, the CDR3 is TGTGCCAGCAGCTCGAACAACTACGAGCAGTACTTC.